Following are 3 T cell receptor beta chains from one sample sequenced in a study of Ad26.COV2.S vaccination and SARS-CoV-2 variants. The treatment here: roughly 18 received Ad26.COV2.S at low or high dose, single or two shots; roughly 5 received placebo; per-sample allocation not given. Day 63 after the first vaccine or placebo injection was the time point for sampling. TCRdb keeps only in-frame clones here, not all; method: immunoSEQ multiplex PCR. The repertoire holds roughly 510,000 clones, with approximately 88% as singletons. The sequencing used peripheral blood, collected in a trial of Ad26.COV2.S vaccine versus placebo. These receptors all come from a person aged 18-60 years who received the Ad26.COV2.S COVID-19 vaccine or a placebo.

The DNA for the CDR3 is TGTGCCAGCACCCGGGGAGTTAGCACAGATACGCAGTATTTT. Translating gives CASTRGVSTDTQYF. V usage is TRBV2 and J usage is TRBJ2-3; possible D gene TRBD2, 5 bases. V was clipped by 7 bases and J by 0 bases, with 11 bases between them. The CDR3 loop spans 14 amino acids. The germline gives CDR1 SNHLY, CDR2 FYNNEI. Full variable domain (outside the CDR3, taken from reference TRBV2 and TRBJ2-3): EPEVTQTPSHQVTQMGQEVILRCVPISNHLYFYWYRQILGQKVEFLVSFYNNEISEKSEIFDDQFSVERPDGSNFTLKIRSTKLEDSAMYFCASTRGVSTDTQYFGPGTRLTVL.

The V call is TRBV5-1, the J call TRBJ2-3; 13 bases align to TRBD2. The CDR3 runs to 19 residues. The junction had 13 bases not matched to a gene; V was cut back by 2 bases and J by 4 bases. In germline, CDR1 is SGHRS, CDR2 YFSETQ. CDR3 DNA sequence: TGCGCCAGCAGCTTAGGACTAGCGGGAGTTTCCCCCGTCCCAGATACGCAGTATTTT. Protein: CASSLGLAGVSPVPDTQYF.

DNA for the CDR3: TGCGCCAGCAGCCAAGAATCGGCTACCGTCATGAACACTGAAGCTTTCTTT. The encoded protein is CASSQESATVMNTEAFF. This chain connects TRBV4-1 to TRBJ1-1, with D hard to call. The germline V gene encodes CDR1 MGHRA and CDR2 YSYEKL. The CDR3 runs to 17 residues. The V end lost 0 bases, the J end lost 0 bases, and 14 bases lay between the germline ends.